The rows below give T cell receptor beta chains drawn from one sample of a study of molecular identifiers for immune sequencing clone quantification. TCRdb itself ran the PCR reads through MiXCR, one entry per CDR3 protein. The sample consists of 62,000 or so distinct CDR3 sequences, approximately 18% of them appearing once. Sequencing was done on a sample of naive CD8+ T cells from blood, with Jurkat cell RNA spiked in. Receptors originate from a human donor in good health. Some libraries in this study had Jurkat cell RNA spiked in. Each CDR3 is given with its conserved first and last residue. D genes are given only for firm matches. Not all rows give a size; the values are once, few, many and, for expanded clones, a class.

>TRBV27|TRBJ2-5|.|.
TGTGCCAGCAGTTTAGGAAGGTCAGGGGACTTTCCCCGGACCCAAGAGACCCAGTACTTC
CASSLGRSGDFPRTQETQYF
>TRBV3-1|TRBJ1-2|.|many
TGTGCCAGCAACCCAGATGGAGGGGCGTATGGCTACACCTTC
CASNPDGGAYGYTF
>TRBV28|TRBJ2-7|.|many
TGTGCCAGCACTTTGGGTGTCACATACGAGCAGTACTTC
CASTLGVTYEQYF
>TRBV20-1|TRBJ1-1|.|many
TGCAGTGCCAGGACAGTGAACACTGAAGCTTTCTTT
CSARTVNTEAFF
>TRBV7-6|TRBJ2-1|TRBD2|.
TGTGCCAGCAGCTTAGGGACTAGCGGGAGGGGCAATGAGCAGTTCTTC
CASSLGTSGRGNEQFF
>TRBV5-1|TRBJ1-2|.|many
TGCGCCAGCAGCTTGGCCGGGGGGGGAGATGGCTACACCTTC
CASSLAGGGDGYTF
>TRBV14|TRBJ2-7|.|many
TGTGCCAGCAGCCTTCGTACAGATTCCTACGAGCAGTACTTC
CASSLRTDSYEQYF
>TRBV6-4|TRBJ2-7|.|.
TGTGCCAGCAGTGAAGGAAGAGGGCACGAGCAGTACTTC
CASSEGRGHEQYF
>TRBV7-9|TRBJ1-2|.|few
TGTGCCAGCAGCCCCCAACGGGGGCTTATGGATGGCTACACCTTC
CASSPQRGLMDGYTF
>TRBV4-2|TRBJ2-3|TRBD2|many
TGTGCCAGCAGCCAGGGAGGCGGGAGCTTAGCAGATACGCAGTATTTT
CASSQGGGSLADTQYF
>TRBV20-1|TRBJ1-4|TRBD1|.
TGCAGTGCTAGAGTCGGGGACAGTTCGAATGAAAAACTGTTTTTT
CSARVGDSSNEKLFF
>TRBV7-8|TRBJ2-6|.|.
TGTGCCAGCAGCTCCCGTGCTGGGGCCAACGTCCTGACTTTC
CASSSRAGANVLTF
>TRBV4-2|TRBJ2-7|TRBD2|many
TGTGCCAGCAGCCCTAGCGGGATCTACGAGCAGTACTTC
CASSPSGIYEQYF
>TRBV10-3|TRBJ2-1|.|many
TGTGCCATCAGTGAGTCGGGGAATGAGCAGTTCTTC
CAISESGNEQFF
>TRBV28|TRBJ2-1|.|many
TGTGCCAGCAGTTTGGGCCAGGGGAGGTACAATGAGCAGTTCTTC
CASSLGQGRYNEQFF
>TRBV10-3|TRBJ2-3|TRBD2|medium-sized
TGTGCCATCAGTGAGCCGGGACTAGCGGGAGATACGCAGTATTTT
CAISEPGLAGDTQYF
>TRBV6-5|TRBJ1-2|.|many
TGTGCCAGCAGATCCCCGGAGGACTATGGCTACACCTTC
CASRSPEDYGYTF
>TRBV29-1|TRBJ1-2|.|.
TGCAGCAGCGGGGTGGAGGATGGCTACACCTTC
CSSGVEDGYTF
>TRBV11-2|TRBJ2-3|TRBD2|many
TGTGCCAGCAGCTCGCTAGCGGGAGGGCCCACAGATACGCAGTATTTT
CASSSLAGGPTDTQYF
>TRBV4-1|TRBJ2-7|.|many
TGCGCCAGCAGCCTCTCAGTCCATGACCGCGGCTCCTACGAGCAGTACTTC
CASSLSVHDRGSYEQYF
>TRBV20-1|TRBJ2-7|TRBD2|few
TGCAGTGCTAACGGGGCGGGAGGGCCATTCGACGAGCAGTACTTC
CSANGAGGPFDEQYF
>TRBV7-9|TRBJ2-1|.|many
TGTGCCAGCAGCTCCGGTTCCTACAATGAGCAGTTCTTC
CASSSGSYNEQFF
>TRBV2|TRBJ2-2|TRBD1|many
TGTGCCAGCACCGGACAGGGCTACACCGGGGAGCTGTTTTTT
CASTGQGYTGELFF
>TRBV7-8|TRBJ1-3|.|few
TGTGCCAGCAGCTTATATCTGGTCTACTCTGGAAACACCATATATTTT
CASSLYLVYSGNTIYF
>TRBV29-1|TRBJ2-3|.|many
TGCAGCGGCCTTGACGGGGGGCAGGGAGATACGCAGTATTTT
CSGLDGGQGDTQYF
>TRBV20-1|TRBJ2-5|.|many
TGCAGTGCCCAGAGCAGCGGACTTCAAGAGACCCAGTACTTC
CSAQSSGLQETQYF
>TRBV11-2|TRBJ1-4|.|.
TGTGCCAACAGCTTGGGGGAAAAACTGTTTTTT
CANSLGEKLFF
>TRBV12-5|TRBJ2-2|TRBD2|many
TGTGCTAGTGGTTCCGGACTAGCGGGTCTCACCGGGGAGCTGTTTTTT
CASGSGLAGLTGELFF
>TRBV7-9|TRBJ2-7|.|many
TGTGCCAGCAGCTTAGCGGGGCGCGGTGAGCAGTACTTC
CASSLAGRGEQYF